This T cell receptor beta chain emerged from a study of T cells in narcolepsy. Clones were sequenced by immunoSEQ multiplex PCR, and TCRdb holds only the in-frame ones, with some missing. In the table there are over 10,000 clones, roughly 91% of which are singletons. CDR3 size: 15 residues. Germline-derived CDR1 and CDR2 are SGHNT and YYREEE (reference sequence). V was clipped by 1 base and J by 1 base, with 12 bases between them. A remark on this clone: Antigen: not known.

Study conclusions and caveats: HCRT-specific and TRIB2-specific autoreactive clonotypes appeared among same-patient CSF and blood CD4+ clonotypes.

Sequenced sample: CD45RA- memory CD4+ T cells from PBMCs. The source is a human donor with narcolepsy. This chain joins TRBV5-4 and TRBJ2-7; D may be TRBD1 (5 bases). CDR3 nucleotide sequence: TGTGCCAGCAGCTTGTTAACAGGTCCATCCTACGAGCAGTACTTC. This sequence encodes CASSLLTGPSYEQYF.